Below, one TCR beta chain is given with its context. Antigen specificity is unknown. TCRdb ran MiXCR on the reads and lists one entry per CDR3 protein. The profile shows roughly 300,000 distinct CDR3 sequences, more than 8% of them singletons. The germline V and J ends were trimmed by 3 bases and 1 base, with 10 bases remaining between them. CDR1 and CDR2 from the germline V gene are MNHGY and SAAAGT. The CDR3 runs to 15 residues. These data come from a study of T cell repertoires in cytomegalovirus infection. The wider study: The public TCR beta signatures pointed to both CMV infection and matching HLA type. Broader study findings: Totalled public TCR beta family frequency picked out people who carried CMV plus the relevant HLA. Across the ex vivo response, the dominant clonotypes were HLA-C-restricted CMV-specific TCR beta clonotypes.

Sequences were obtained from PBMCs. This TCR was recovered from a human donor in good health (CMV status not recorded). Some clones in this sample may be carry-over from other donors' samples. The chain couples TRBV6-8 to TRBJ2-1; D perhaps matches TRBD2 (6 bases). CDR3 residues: CASSYAGSSYNEQFF. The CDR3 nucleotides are TGTGCCAGCAGTTATGCGGGGAGTTCCTACAATGAGCAGTTCTTC.